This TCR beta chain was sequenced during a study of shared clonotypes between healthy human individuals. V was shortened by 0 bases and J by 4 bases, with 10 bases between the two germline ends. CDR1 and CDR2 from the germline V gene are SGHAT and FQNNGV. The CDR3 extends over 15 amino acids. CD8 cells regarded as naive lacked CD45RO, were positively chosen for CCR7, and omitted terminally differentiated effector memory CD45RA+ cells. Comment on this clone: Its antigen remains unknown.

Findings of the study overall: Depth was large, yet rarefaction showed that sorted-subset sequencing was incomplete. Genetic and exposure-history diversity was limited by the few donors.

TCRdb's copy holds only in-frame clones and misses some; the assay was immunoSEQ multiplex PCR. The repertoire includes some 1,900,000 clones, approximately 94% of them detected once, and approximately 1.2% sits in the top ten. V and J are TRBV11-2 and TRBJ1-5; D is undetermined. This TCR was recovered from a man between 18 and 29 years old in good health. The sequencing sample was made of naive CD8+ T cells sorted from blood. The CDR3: CASSLDITGNQPQHF. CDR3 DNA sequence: TGTGCCAGCAGCTTAGATATTACCGGGAATCAGCCCCAGCATTTT.